Below are 10 T cell receptor beta chains sequenced from a single sample in a study of T cell responses to AZD1222 COVID-19 vaccine. Assay: immunoSEQ multiplex PCR; the TCRdb copy retains only in-frame clones and omits some. Of 95,000 to 150,000 clones in the sample, 75% to 90% were seen once. The specimen comprised peripheral blood, sampled on day 0 of AZD1222 vaccination. These receptor sequences come from an adult in good health.

V is TRBV5-4 and J is TRBJ2-7; D not certain. Germline lookup yields CDR1 SGHNT and CDR2 YYREEE (reference sequence). The CDR3 sequence is 14 residues long. Trimming pared 4 bases from V and 7 bases from J, leaving 18 bases between. CDR3 DNA sequence: TGTGCCAGCAGCCCATCGGGCGTTTTGGGAGAGCAGTACTTC. Translating gives CASSPSGVLGEQYF. Full variable domain (missing parts from reference TRBV5-4 and TRBJ2-7): ETGVTQSPTHLIKTRGQQVTLRCSSQSGHNTVSWYQQALGQGPQFIFQYYREEENGRGNFPPRFSGLQFPNYSSELNVNALELDDSALYLCASSPSGVLGEQYFGPGTRLTVT.

The chain couples TRBV19 to TRBJ2-7; the match to TRBD2 covers 8 bases. The CDR3 runs to 16 residues. With 5 bases clipped from V and 4 bases from J, the junction kept 13 bases outside the gene matches. CDR1 LNHDA and CDR2 SQIVND come from the germline V gene (reference sequence). In nucleotides, the CDR3 is TGTGCCAGTAGTGATACAGCGGGAGCATCCGCTTACGAGCAGTACTTC. As protein: CASSDTAGASAYEQYF.

V and J are TRBV6-6 and TRBJ2-7; no reliable D call. Deletions cut 4 bases from V and 2 bases from J, with 6 bases between. Germline V gene sequence: CDR1 MNHNY, CDR2 SVGAGI (reference sequence). The CDR3 consists of 12 residues. The CDR3 region is CASSSPAYEQYF. CDR3 bases: TGTGCCAGCAGTTCCCCAGCCTACGAGCAGTACTTC.

The V call is TRBV27, the J call TRBJ2-7, with TRBD1 matching 9 bases. The CDR3 loop spans 14 amino acids. After removal of 2 bases from V and 2 bases from J, the junction contained 1 base not matched to a gene. Germline lookup yields CDR1 MNHEY and CDR2 SMNVEV (reference sequence). CDR3 DNA sequence: TGTGCCAGCAGTTTAGGGACAGGGCCCTACGAGCAGTACTTC. This sequence encodes CASSLGTGPYEQYF.

The CDR3 loop reads CAISWTSGANTGELFF. CDR3 sequence (DNA): TGTGCCATCAGCTGGACTAGCGGGGCTAACACCGGGGAGCTGTTTTTT. The chain recombines TRBV10-3 with TRBJ2-2; 12 bases agree with TRBD2. V was clipped by 6 bases and J by 2 bases; unmatched bases: 4. Looked up from germline, CDR1 is ENHRY and CDR2 is SYGVKD. The CDR3 has 16 residues.

The chain links TRBV11-2 to TRBJ2-7; TRBD1 aligns across 8 bases. CDR3 length equals 13 residues. V dropped 5 bases and J dropped 2; count of bases not matched to a gene: 2. The V gene's germline CDR1 is SGHAT and CDR2 FQNNGV. CDR3 nucleotides: TGTGCCAGCAGCCGGACAGGGCCCTACGAGCAGTACTTC. Translating gives CASSRTGPYEQYF. The full variable domain, with the rest looked up from reference TRBV11-2 and TRBJ2-7, is EAGVAQSPRYKIIEKRQSVAFWCNPISGHATLYWYQQILGQGPKLLIQFQNNGVVDDSQLPKDRFSAERLKGVDSTLKIQPAKLEDSAVYLCASSRTGPYEQYFGPGTRLTVT.

In DNA form, the CDR3 reads TGCGCCAGCAGCCAAGGTGGGGGACTGGACACTGAAGCTTTCTTT. Its protein product is CASSQGGGLDTEAFF. This chain links TRBV4-1 with TRBJ1-1; weak D call: TRBD1 (5 bases). Trimming shortened V by 1 base and J by 3 bases, and 12 bases separated the two germline ends. This CDR3 comprises 15 residues. Germline V lookup: CDR1 MGHRA, CDR2 YSYEKL.

V usage is TRBV3-1 (or the pseudogene TRBV3-2) and J usage is TRBJ2-6; TRBD2 is a possible D gene (6 bases). V lost 3 bases and J lost 4, with 10 bases in between. CDR1 is LGHDT and CDR2 is YNNKEL in the germline V gene (reference sequence). The CDR3 has 15 residues. The CDR3 region is CASSHGSGGANVLTF. In nucleotides, the CDR3 is TGTGCCAGCAGCCACGGGAGTGGGGGGGCCAACGTCCTGACTTTC.

This clone was counted only a few times. J is TRBJ2-3 and V is TRBV27; a possible D gene is TRBD1 (6 bases). This CDR3 has 18 amino acids. Trimming left V 7 bases short and J 6 bases short, with 29 bases between. Germline V gives CDR1 MNHEY, CDR2 SMNVEV (reference sequence). The CDR3 here is CASKGLLGQPGVADTQYF. CDR3 in DNA: TGTGCCAGCAAGGGCCTCCTCGGACAGCCTGGGGTGGCTGATACGCAGTATTTT.

This chain uses TRBV11-2 with TRBJ2-1, with 8 bases matching TRBD2. This CDR3 is built from 15 residues. Unmatched junction bases numbered 6, after V lost 7 bases and J lost 1 base. The V gene's germline CDR1 is SGHAT and CDR2 FQNNGV. The CDR3 region has the DNA TGTGCCAGCACCGGGAGGGGGGGATCCTACAATGAGCAGTTCTTC. The encoded protein is CASTGRGGSYNEQFF.